This passage covers 25 T cell receptor beta chains from one sample sequenced in a study of blood T cells in healthy people across ages. Using a J-beta primer mix together with a sample-barcoded 5' primer, a second PCR was run for roughly 6 to 11 cycles. One entry per CDR3 protein, called by TCRdb with MiXCR from the 5' RACE reads. The sample consists of about 720,000 distinct CDR3 sequences, about 20% of them appearing once. The sample was blood. The receptors were sampled from a man aged 65-85 years in good health.

The chain combines TRBV18 with TRBJ2-5; maybe TRBD2 (7 bases). The assigned J gene may be wrong: the sequence end matches TRBJ2-7 better. This CDR3 has 14 residues. The germline V gene has CDR1 KGHSH and CDR2 LQKENI. The CDR3 DNA is TGTGCCAGCTCCGGGGCGGGGGCCTCCTACGAGCAGTACTTC. The encoded protein is CASSGAGASYEQYF.

This chain uses TRBV10-2 with TRBJ2-7, with a tentative D call TRBD1 (6 bases). TRBJ2-1 explains the end of the DNA better; the J call may be wrong. Germline V gene sequence: CDR1 WSHSY, CDR2 SAAADI. This CDR3 region has 14 residues. The DNA for the CDR3 is TGCGCCAGCAGTATCTTACAGGGCTTCAATGAGCAGTTCTTC. Its translation: CASSILQGFNEQFF.

This chain joins TRBV2 and TRBJ2-2; 12 nucleotides align to TRBD2. Germline-derived CDR1 and CDR2 are SNHLY and FYNNEI. The CDR3 extends over 16 amino acids. The ends lost 7 bases at V and 4 bases at J; junction bases unmatched: 7. The CDR3 loop reads CASTGGLAGRTGELFF. CDR3 DNA: TGTGCCAGCACCGGAGGACTAGCGGGGCGCACCGGGGAGCTGTTTTTT.

The V gene is TRBV10-3, the J gene TRBJ1-1; a weak D match, TRBD1 (6 bases). The ends were cut back, 6 bases at V and 5 bases at J, with 10 bases in the middle. Germline V gene sequence: CDR1 ENHRY, CDR2 SYGVKD. This CDR3 is built from 12 residues. DNA for the CDR3: TGTGCCATCAGCCCCACAGGGACTGAAGCTTTCTTT. Amino acids: CAISPTGTEAFF.

This clonotype was seen a few times. This chain uses TRBV29-1 with TRBJ2-1; a possible D gene is TRBD2 (6 bases). The CDR3 totals 13 residues. Germline V CDR1 and CDR2: SQVTM, ANQGSEA. V lost 4 bases to trimming and J lost 6 bases, with 13 bases between them. The CDR3: CSVGGGRSNEQFF. The CDR3 DNA reads TGCAGCGTTGGAGGTGGGAGGAGCAATGAGCAGTTCTTC.

The V call is TRBV10-3, the J call TRBJ2-7; tentatively, D is TRBD1 (5 bases). This CDR3 has 13 amino acids. Trimming cost V 3 bases and J 3 bases, with 9 bases left between them. Germline CDR1 is ENHRY and CDR2 is SYGVKD. The chain's CDR3 is CAISERQGYEQYV. For the CDR3, the DNA is TGTGCCATCAGTGAACGGCAGGGCTACGAGCAGTACGTC.

This clonotype was seen only a few times. Mismatch with germline at one junction end may stem from a read error. CDR3 nucleotides: TGCGCCAGCAGCCCGACAGGGCCTACAACTAATGAAAAACTGTTTTTT. Translating gives CASSPTGPTTNEKLFF. The chain has TRBV7-9 and TRBJ1-4; 7 bases match TRBD1. This CDR3 spans 16 amino acids. CDR1 is SEHNR and CDR2 is FQNEAQ in the germline V gene (reference sequence).

In its sample, this clonotype was seen a few times. The rearrangement links TRBV29-1 to TRBJ2-2; 7 positions agree with TRBD2. The CDR3 runs to 14 residues. From germline, CDR1 is SQVTM and CDR2 ANQGSEA. The J segment lost 4 bases and the V segment lost 3 bases, leaving 5 bases of the junction unmatched. The CDR3 loop is CSVERGSGTGELFF. CDR3 DNA: TGCAGCGTTGAGCGGGGGTCCGGCACCGGGGAGCTGTTTTTT.

V is TRBV6-1 and J is TRBJ2-3; 10 bases are shared with TRBD1. The CDR3 totals 17 residues. Germline CDR1 MNHNS, CDR2 SASEGT. V shed 5 bases and J 4 bases; nucleotides not matched to a gene: 12. This chain's CDR3 is CASSIGTGEFGADTQYF. Here the CDR3 DNA reads TGTGCCAGCAGTATCGGGACAGGGGAATTCGGGGCAGATACGCAGTATTTT.

The chain couples TRBV5-4 to TRBJ2-1; no firm D call. This CDR3 is 14 amino acids long. Germline CDR1 and CDR2: SGHNT and YYREEE (reference sequence). The V and J ends lost 0 bases and 10 bases respectively, with 14 bases between them. CDR3: CASSLARVGREQFF. In DNA form, the CDR3 reads TGTGCCAGCAGCTTGGCTCGCGTGGGTAGAGAGCAGTTCTTC.

This clonotype was detected a few times. One end of the junction varies from germline; a read error may be responsible. The J gene is TRBJ2-5, the V gene TRBV19, with unresolved D. Germline lookup yields CDR1 LNHDA and CDR2 SQIVND (reference sequence). The CDR3 consists of 15 residues. The CDR3 bases are TGTGCCGGTAGTAGTGGGATGGGGATCCAAGAGACCCAGTACTTC. This translates into CAGSSGMGIQETQYF.

The J gene is TRBJ1-1, the V gene TRBV27; D possibly corresponds to TRBD1 (5 bases). The germline V gene has CDR1 MNHEY and CDR2 SMNVEV (reference sequence). The CDR3 runs to 15 residues. The V end was cut by 6 bases, the J end by 1 base, with 15 bases between. CDR3 DNA sequence: TGTGCCAGCAGGCCAACCGGGGCCAGGAACACTGAAGCTTTCTTT. It specifies CASRPTGARNTEAFF.

This clonotype occurred a few times. The chain combines TRBV6-6 with TRBJ1-1; 7 bases fit TRBD1. Germline loops: CDR1 MNHNY, CDR2 SVGAGI (reference sequence). Germline trimming cut 0 bases from V and 4 bases from J; bases unmatched to any gene: 5. This CDR3 is built from 15 residues. CDR3 sequence: CASSYSTGRGTEAFF. The DNA for the CDR3 is TGTGCCAGCAGTTACTCGACAGGGAGGGGCACTGAAGCTTTCTTT.

J is TRBJ2-7 and V is TRBV7-2; TRBD1 matches at 8 bases. This CDR3 region has 15 residues. Trimming removed 4 bases from V and 3 bases from J; junction bases left unmatched: 8. Germline V gene data show CDR1 as SGHTA and CDR2 as FQGNSA. CDR3 sequence reads: CASSSQGAVVYEQYF. The CDR3 region has the DNA TGTGCCAGCAGCTCTCAGGGGGCAGTGGTCTACGAGCAGTACTTC.

V and J are TRBV20-1 and TRBJ1-4; the D gene is possibly TRBD1 (5 bases). V lost 4 bases to trimming and J lost 6 bases, with 9 bases between them. The germline gives CDR1 DFQATT, CDR2 SNEGSKA (reference sequence). The CDR3 has 12 amino acids. CDR3 amino acids: CSATEGHEKLFF. In DNA form, the CDR3 reads TGCAGTGCTACCGAGGGGCATGAAAAACTGTTTTTT.

This clonotype was detected only a few times. The V call is TRBV28, the J call TRBJ2-7; 12 positions agree with TRBD2. The CDR3 length is 15 residues. After removal of 5 bases from V and 2 bases from J, the junction contained 4 bases not matched to a gene. Germline V gene data show CDR1 as MDHEN and CDR2 as SYDVKM. CDR3 sequence reads: CASSPTSGGTYEQYF. DNA of the CDR3: TGTGCCAGCAGTCCTACTAGCGGGGGGACCTACGAGCAGTACTTC. Using reference TRBV28 and TRBJ2-7 for the parts outside the CDR3, the full variable domain is DVKVTQSSRYLVKRTGEKVFLECVQDMDHENMFWYRQDPGLGLRLIYFSYDVKMKEKGDIPEGYSVSREKKERFSLILESASTNQTSMYLCASSPTSGGTYEQYFGPGTRLTVT.

This clonotype appeared a few times. The gene calls are TRBV7-9 and TRBJ2-7, with 7 bases identical to TRBD1. The germline gives CDR1 SEHNR, CDR2 FQNEAQ (reference sequence). This CDR3 region has 14 residues. The ends lost 6 bases at V and 5 bases at J; junction bases unmatched: 10. The CDR3 sequence: CASRYRQGSDEQYF. CDR3 bases: TGTGCCAGCAGATACCGACAGGGTTCCGACGAGCAGTACTTC.

This rearrangement joins TRBV7-2 to TRBJ1-2, with D hard to call. The CDR3 spans 13 residues. Trimming removed 8 bases at V and 6 bases at J, with 16 bases between. Germline values: CDR1 SGHTA, CDR2 FQGNSA. The CDR3 loop is CASAAGEGNGYTF. CDR3 in DNA: TGTGCCAGCGCTGCTGGGGAGGGCAATGGCTACACCTTC. The full variable domain, with the rest looked up from reference TRBV7-2 and TRBJ1-2, is GAGVSQSPSNKVTEKGKDVELRCDPISGHTALYWYRQSLGQGLEFLIYFQGNSAPDKSGLPSDRFSAERTGGSVSTLTIQRTQQEDSAVYLCASAAGEGNGYTFGSGTRLTVV.

The V and J genes are TRBV3-1 and TRBJ1-4; 8 bases map to TRBD1. The V gene's germline CDR1 is LGHDT and CDR2 YNNKEL (reference sequence). The CDR3 is 14 residues long. The V gene end was trimmed by 4 bases and the J gene end by 8 bases; junction bases not matched to a gene: 6. The DNA for the CDR3 is TGTGCCAGCAGCCGGACAGGGCGTCAGGAAAAACTGTTTTTT. Residues: CASSRTGRQEKLFF.

This clonotype came up once. The chain recombines TRBV5-1 with TRBJ1-2, with D perhaps TRBD1 (5 bases). Trimming removed 0 bases from V and 13 bases from J, with 10 bases in between. The germline V gene has CDR1 SGHRS and CDR2 YFSETQ. CDR3 length equals 11 residues. The CDR3 bases are TGCGCCAGCAGCTTGGGACAGTCCGGCACCTTC. Amino acid sequence: CASSLGQSGTF.

Notes on this clonotype: This may be a read error, as it is one base from a much larger clone. V and J are TRBV5-1 and TRBJ2-1; D gene uncertain. This CDR3 comprises 13 residues. Germline CDR1 and CDR2: SGHRS and YFSETQ. The CDR3 sequence is CASSFLSYDEQFF. The CDR3 DNA sequence: TGCGCCAGCAGCTTTCTTTCCTACGATGAGCAGTTCTTC.

The chain combines TRBV28 with TRBJ2-5; weak D call: TRBD2 (7 bases). The DNA end lines up better with TRBJ2-1; the J call may be wrong. The germline gives CDR1 MDHEN, CDR2 SYDVKM. This CDR3 contains 16 residues. The CDR3 spells CASSLVRGGAHNEQFF. The CDR3 nucleotides are TGTGCCAGCAGTTTAGTAAGGGGGGGGGCCCACAATGAGCAGTTCTTC.

This clonotype was recorded a few times. V gene TRBV5-1 combines with J gene TRBJ2-5, with TRBD2 matching over 12 bases. V was clipped by 3 bases and J by 5 bases; unmatched bases: 8. This CDR3 comprises 16 residues. Germline CDR1 SGHRS, CDR2 YFSETQ. The CDR3 region has the DNA TGCGCCAGCAGCTCCCAGACTAGCGGGAGTCTGGAGACCCAGTACTTC. Encoded protein: CASSSQTSGSLETQYF.

The V call is TRBV9, the J call TRBJ2-1, with 7 bases aligning to TRBD1. The DNA end lines up better with TRBJ2-7; the J call may be wrong. This CDR3 contains 16 residues. Looked up from germline, CDR1 is SGDLS and CDR2 is YYNGEE. CDR3 nucleotides: TGTGCCAGCAGCCCTCGCGGGCAGGGGGTTTCCTACGAGCAGTACTTC. Its translation: CASSPRGQGVSYEQYF.

This clonotype was counted many times. The rearrangement joins TRBV6-1 to TRBJ2-4; perhaps D is TRBD1 or TRBD2 (7 bases each). V shed 0 bases and J shed 1 base, with 13 bases lying between them. The CDR3 runs to 17 residues. Per germline, CDR1 MNHNS and CDR2 SASEGT. CDR3 bases: TGTGCCAGCAGTGAAGCGCAGGGGGGGGCGGCCAAAAACATTCAGTACTTC. Amino acids: CASSEAQGGAAKNIQYF.